Below, 17 T cell receptor beta chains from the same sample are listed, as sequenced in a study of T cell responses to AZD1222 COVID-19 vaccine. Generated by immunoSEQ multiplex PCR, the TCRdb table keeps only in-frame clones and is missing some. The data contain 90,000 to 120,000 clones, about 93% of them singletons. This material consisted of peripheral blood, taken on day 0 of AZD1222 vaccination. Receptors originate from an adult in good health.

This rearrangement joins TRBV28 to TRBJ2-7; weak D call: TRBD1 (6 bases). In germline, CDR1 is MDHEN, CDR2 SYDVKM. The V end lost 6 bases, the J end lost 0 bases, and 21 bases lay between the germline ends. The CDR3 sequence is 17 residues long. The CDR3 region is CASSSNGLPRGSYEQYF. The CDR3 nucleotides are TGTGCCAGCAGCTCTAACGGACTCCCCAGGGGCTCCTACGAGCAGTACTTC.

In regard to this clone: The same CDR3 arises from other DNA sequences in this sample as well. This chain uses TRBV27 with TRBJ2-7; no clear D. The CDR3 is 13 residues long. Trimming removed 2 bases at V and 1 base at J, with 6 bases between. Germline loops: CDR1 MNHEY, CDR2 SMNVEV (reference sequence). CDR3 DNA sequence: TGTGCCAGCAGTTTAGGTCAGTCCTACGAGCAGTACTTC. This sequence encodes CASSLGQSYEQYF.

This clone was seen a single time. The gene calls are TRBV11-3 and TRBJ2-6, with D perhaps TRBD1 (6 bases). The CDR3 is made up of 15 amino acids. The germline V gene has CDR1 SGHNT and CDR2 YENEEA. Trimming removed 4 bases at V and 4 bases at J, with 11 bases between. The CDR3 loop reads CASSSDSLGANVLTF. The CDR3 nucleotides are TGTGCCAGCAGCTCGGACAGCCTAGGGGCCAACGTCCTGACTTTC.

The CDR3 protein is CATSRDGRSKLFF. Written as DNA, the CDR3 is TGTGCCACCAGCAGAGATGGGCGTTCAAAACTGTTTTTT. The genes are TRBV15 and TRBJ1-4; D unclear. Per germline, CDR1 LNHNV and CDR2 YYDKDF (reference sequence). Trimming left V 0 bases short and J 10 bases short, with 9 bases between. The CDR3 has 13 residues. The whole variable domain, remainder taken from reference TRBV15 and TRBJ1-4, is DAMVIQNPRYQVTQFGKPVTLSCSQTLNHNVMYWYQQKSSQAPKLLFHYYDKDFNNEADTPDNFQSRRPNTSFCFLDIRSPGLGDTAMYLCATSRDGRSKLFFGSGTQLSVL.

The chain links TRBV2 to TRBJ1-2; possible D gene TRBD1, 6 bases. Trimming stripped 2 bases from V and 7 bases from J, with 14 bases between. Germline-derived CDR1 and CDR2 are SNHLY and FYNNEI. This CDR3 region has 14 residues. CDR3 residues: CASSESRGLRGYTF. CDR3 nucleotide sequence: TGTGCCAGCAGTGAATCACGGGGGCTTCGTGGCTACACCTTC.

CDR3 sequence: CASSESQGAGNTIYF. CDR3 DNA: TGTGCCAGCAGCGAGTCCCAGGGGGCTGGAAACACCATATATTTT. The chain couples TRBV7-2 to TRBJ1-3, with 7 bases matching TRBD1. This CDR3 is built from 15 residues. With V trimmed by 5 bases and J by 2 bases, 6 bases remained unmatched. The germline V gene has CDR1 SGHTA and CDR2 FQGNSA.

V and J are TRBV2 and TRBJ2-1; 10 nucleotides agree with TRBD2. Germline CDR1 is SNHLY and CDR2 is FYNNEI. J lost 9 bases, V lost 7 bases, and 6 bases had no gene match. The CDR3 length is 13 residues. CDR3 DNA: TGTGCCAGCATTAAGGTAGCGGGGGGTGAGCAGTTCTTC. Its translation is CASIKVAGGEQFF.

This chain joins TRBV6-2 or TRBV6-3 and TRBJ2-5, with 10 positions matching TRBD2. The CDR3 is made up of 15 amino acids. V shed 2 bases and J 5 bases; nucleotides not matched to a gene: 5. Germline V lookup: CDR1 MNHEY, CDR2 SVGEGT. The CDR3 region has the DNA TGTGCCAGCAGTTACCTCGCTAGCGGGAGTGAGACCCAGTACTTC. Translation gives CASSYLASGSETQYF.

The chain uses TRBV6-1 and TRBJ1-1; 9 nucleotides line up with TRBD1. After removal of 4 bases from V and 6 bases from J, the junction contained 12 bases not matched to a gene. The CDR3 extends over 16 amino acids. Germline-derived CDR1 and CDR2 are MNHNS and SASEGT. In DNA, the CDR3 is TGTGCCAGCAGTGCCGGACCGGGACAGGGATTCCCTGAAGCTTTCTTT. Amino acid sequence: CASSAGPGQGFPEAFF.

The rearrangement uses TRBV6-4 and TRBJ1-3; the match to TRBD1 covers 12 bases. After removal of 0 bases from V and 1 base from J, the junction contained 13 bases not matched to a gene. The germline CDR1 and CDR2 sequences are MRHNA and SNTAGT. The CDR3 sequence is 21 residues long. This CDR3 is CASSDSSRPGQGAFSGNTIYF. The CDR3 DNA reads TGTGCCAGCAGTGACTCGAGCCGCCCGGGACAGGGGGCTTTTTCTGGAAACACCATATATTTT.

The chain is built from TRBV15 and TRBJ1-2; D unresolved. The CDR3 loop spans 13 amino acids. CDR1 LNHNV and CDR2 YYDKDF come from the germline V gene (reference sequence). Trimming left V 6 bases short and J 4 bases short, with 12 bases between. CDR3 loop: CATRLGPSYGYTF. The CDR3 DNA sequence: TGTGCCACCAGACTCGGACCCAGCTATGGCTACACCTTC.

This clone was counted between two and nine times. The gene calls are TRBV19 and TRBJ2-3, with 12 nucleotides matching TRBD1. J was trimmed by 4 bases and V by 4 bases; bases with no gene match: 6. Per the germline V gene, CDR1 is LNHDA and CDR2 is SQIVND (reference sequence). This CDR3 has 16 amino acids. The CDR3 DNA sequence: TGTGCCAGTAGTACCCCGGGGACAGGGGGCGCAGATACGCAGTATTTT. Its protein is CASSTPGTGGADTQYF.

The chain is built from TRBV16 and TRBJ1-2, with 7 bases lining up with TRBD1. Germline CDR1 and CDR2: KGHSY and FQNENV. V gave up 4 bases and J gave up 4 bases; unmatched junction bases: 9. This CDR3 has 15 amino acids. The CDR3 bases are TGTGCCAGCAGCCCTGGGACAGCTACCACCTATGGCTACACCTTC. Translating it yields CASSPGTATTYGYTF. Combining the CDR3 with reference TRBV16 and TRBJ1-2 gives the whole variable domain GEEVAQTPKHLVRGEGQKAKLYCAPIKGHSYVFWYQQVLKNEFKFLISFQNENVFDETGMPKERFSAKCLPNSPCSLEIQATKLEDSAVYFCASSPGTATTYGYTFGSGTRLTVV.

The chain joins TRBV4-1 to TRBJ1-6, with 9 positions matching TRBD1. With 0 bases clipped from V and 7 bases from J, the junction kept 4 bases outside the gene matches. Germline V gene lookup returns CDR1 MGHRA and CDR2 YSYEKL. The CDR3 covers 16 residues. The CDR3, as DNA: TGCGCCAGCAGCCAAGAATTCGGGACAGGGAATTCACCCCTCCACTTT. Its protein is CASSQEFGTGNSPLHF.

This clone was found a few times. In the same sample, other DNA sequences code for this CDR3. The gene calls are TRBV11-3 and TRBJ1-1; D not certain. The V gene's germline CDR1 is SGHNT and CDR2 YENEEA. V dropped 1 base and J dropped 0 bases, with 6 bases sitting between them. The CDR3 runs to 14 residues. CDR3 amino acids: CASSLGQMNTEAFF. The CDR3 DNA follows: TGTGCCAGCAGCTTAGGGCAGATGAACACTGAAGCTTTCTTT.

The chain joins TRBV3-1 (or the pseudogene TRBV3-2) to TRBJ1-5, with TRBD1 matching over 7 bases. The CDR3 contains 14 residues. Germline assignment: CDR1 LGHDT and CDR2 YNNKEL (reference sequence). V was clipped by 4 bases and J by 7 bases; unmatched bases: 7. The CDR3 region is CASSLGQAKQPQHF. The CDR3 DNA reads TGTGCCAGCAGCCTTGGACAGGCTAAGCAGCCCCAGCATTTT.

V gene TRBV5-4 combines with J gene TRBJ1-1; no reliable D call. V lost 0 bases and J lost 8, with 11 bases in between. CDR3 length equals 13 residues. Germline V gene data show CDR1 as SGHNT and CDR2 as YYREEE (reference sequence). CDR3 sequence reads: CASSLARAEEAFF. CDR3 coding DNA: TGTGCCAGCAGCTTGGCCCGGGCAGAGGAAGCTTTCTTT.